This T cell receptor beta chain stems from a study of T-cell memory formation after mild COVID-19. Overall study: There were largely donor-specific TCR clusters.

A word on this clonotype: Its antigen is still unknown.

Germline CDR1 SGHVS, CDR2 FQNEAQ. V lost 4 bases, J lost 3 bases, and 5 bases stayed unmatched. This CDR3 contains 15 residues. Study-level points and caveats: CD4/CD8 balance held among clones contracting day 15 to 85, and later expanders leaned CD4+.

From the 5' RACE reads, TCRdb called clonotypes with MiXCR, one entry per CDR3 protein. Of hundreds of thousands of distinct CDR3 sequences in the sample, approximately 20% are singletons; the top ten hold around 13%. The chain couples TRBV7-8 to TRBJ2-7; 11 bases match TRBD2. The receptor comes from an adult woman who had mild COVID-19 (a few samples of this study predate the infection). Cell type and time point are not known. Sequenced sample: PBMCs or a T cell subset sorted from them (not recorded which). The CDR3 is CASSSPSGGRYEQYF. CDR3 sequence (DNA): TGTGCCAGCAGCTCGCCTAGCGGGGGGCGCTACGAGCAGTACTTC.